Described below is a single T cell receptor (beta chain) sequence and its context. The data are from a study of T-cell memory formation after mild COVID-19. The CDR3 has 17 amino acids. CDR1 is SGHVS and CDR2 is FQNEAQ in the germline V gene. After removal of 0 bases from V and 12 bases from J, the junction contained 16 bases not matched to a gene. TCRdb recomputed calls from the 5' RACE reads with MiXCR, one row per CDR3 protein. The profile shows about 210,000 distinct CDR3 sequences, 27% of them singletons. The specimen was PBMCs or a T cell subset sorted from them (not recorded which). This clonotype originated in an adult woman who had mild COVID-19 (a few samples of this study predate the infection). Cell type and time point are not known. The J gene is TRBJ2-1, the V gene TRBV7-8, with 8 bases that match TRBD1. CDR3 protein: CASSLASGTGGLGAQFF. As DNA, the CDR3 is TGTGCCAGCAGCTTAGCCTCCGGGACAGGTGGTTTGGGCGCGCAGTTCTTC.